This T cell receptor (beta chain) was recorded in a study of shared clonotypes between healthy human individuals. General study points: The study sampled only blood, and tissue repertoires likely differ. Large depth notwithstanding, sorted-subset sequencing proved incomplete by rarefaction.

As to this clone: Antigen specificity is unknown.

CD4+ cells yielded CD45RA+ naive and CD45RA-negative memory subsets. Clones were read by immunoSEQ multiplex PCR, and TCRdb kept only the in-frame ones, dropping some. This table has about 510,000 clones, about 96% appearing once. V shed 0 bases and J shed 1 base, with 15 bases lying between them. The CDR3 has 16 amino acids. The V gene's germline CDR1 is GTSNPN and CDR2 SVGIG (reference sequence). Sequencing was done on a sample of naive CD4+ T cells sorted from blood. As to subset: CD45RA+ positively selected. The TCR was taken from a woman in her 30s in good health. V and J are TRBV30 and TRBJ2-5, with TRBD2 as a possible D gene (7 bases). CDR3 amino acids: CAWSVGGAGSQETQYF. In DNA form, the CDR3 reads TGTGCCTGGAGTGTTGGGGGGGCTGGGAGCCAAGAGACCCAGTACTTC.